This T cell receptor (beta chain) was found in a study of blood T cells in healthy people across ages. This clonotype was counted only a few times. Alongside a J-beta primer mix, a sample-barcoded 5' primer served in a second PCR lasting about 7 to 12 cycles. TCRdb analysed the 5' RACE reads with MiXCR anew, one entry per CDR3 protein. This sample has 980,000 or so distinct CDR3 sequences, with around 46% found just once. Germline V gene data show CDR1 as SGDLS and CDR2 as YYNGEE. The CDR3 has 15 amino acids. The junction had 4 bases not matched to a gene; V was cut back by 3 bases and J by 4 bases. This TCR derives from a man aged 25 to 40 in good health. The chain uses TRBV9 and TRBJ2-4, with 10 bases identical to TRBD1. The sample consisted of blood. CDR3 bases: TGTGCCAGCAGCGAGACAGGGGGCGCGAAAAACATTCAGTACTTC. It encodes CASSETGGAKNIQYF.